This TCR beta chain originates from a study of immune evolution from preneoplasia to lung adenocarcinoma. Whole-study context: HLA loss of heterozygosity: about 7% AIS, less than 18% MIA, roughly 35% ADC, none AAH.

CDR3 length: 15 residues. The germline CDR1 and CDR2 sequences are LGHNA and YNFKEQ. V was pared by 1 base and J by 3 bases, with 11 bases between. Using immunoSEQ multiplex PCR, the repertoire was profiled, and TCRdb retains in-frame clones only, with some absent. The table lists 15,000 or so clones, 65% to 90% of them singletons. For this clone: Its antigen is undetermined.

Regarding the study as a whole: Compared with EGFR-mutant or double wild-type lesions, KRAS-mutant nodules were more clonal. Clonality was highest in normal lung, lower in later-stage lesions apparently. Top clone frequencies peaked in normal lung, apparently declining through invasive adenocarcinoma.

The receptor was isolated from a donor at least 70 years old with lung adenocarcinoma. V usage is TRBV4-2 and J usage is TRBJ2-3; D gene unclear. The specimen was FFPE lung adenocarcinoma in situ tissue. The DNA for the CDR3 is TGTGCCAGCAGCCAAGCAACGGCTGGTACAGATACGCAGTATTTT. It encodes CASSQATAGTDTQYF.